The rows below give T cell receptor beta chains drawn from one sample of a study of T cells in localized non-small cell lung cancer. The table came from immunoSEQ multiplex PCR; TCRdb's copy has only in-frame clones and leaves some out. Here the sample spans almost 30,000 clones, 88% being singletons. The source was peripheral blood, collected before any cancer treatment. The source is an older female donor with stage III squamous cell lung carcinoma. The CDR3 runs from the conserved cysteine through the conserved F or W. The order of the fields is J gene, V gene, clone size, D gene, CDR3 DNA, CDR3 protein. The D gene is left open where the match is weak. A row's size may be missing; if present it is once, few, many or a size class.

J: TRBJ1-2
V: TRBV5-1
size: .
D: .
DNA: TGCGCCAGCAGCTTCGGGGATTCTAACTATGGCTACACCTTC
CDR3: CASSFGDSNYGYTF

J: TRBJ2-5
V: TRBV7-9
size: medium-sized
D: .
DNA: TGTGCCAGCAGCCCTCCCCCGCAGCGTCCGGGACTCTATCAGACCCAGTACTTC
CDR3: CASSPPPQRPGLYQTQYF

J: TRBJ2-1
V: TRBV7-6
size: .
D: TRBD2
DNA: TGTGCCAGCAGCTTAGCGGGGGGGGTCAATGAGCAGTTCTTC
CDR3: CASSLAGGVNEQFF

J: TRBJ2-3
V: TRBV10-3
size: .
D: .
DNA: TGTGCCATCAGCCGAGACGGGGGTCCGAGCACAGATACGCAGTATTTT
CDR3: CAISRDGGPSTDTQYF

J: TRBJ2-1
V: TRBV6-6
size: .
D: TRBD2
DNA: TGTGCCAGCAGTTACGCTACCGGGACTAGTAGAAATGAGCAGTTCTTC
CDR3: CASSYATGTSRNEQFF

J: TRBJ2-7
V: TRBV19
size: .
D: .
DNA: TGTGCCAGTAGTTCGGAAGGGGGTGCCTACGAGCAGTACTTC
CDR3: CASSSEGGAYEQYF

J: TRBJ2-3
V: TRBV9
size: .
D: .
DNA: TGTGCCAGCAGTTTCGATCAGGATACGCAGTATTTT
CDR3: CASSFDQDTQYF

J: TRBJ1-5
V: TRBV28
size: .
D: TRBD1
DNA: TGTGCCAGCCTCGAGGGGACAGGGGTAAATCAGCCCCAGCATTTT
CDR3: CASLEGTGVNQPQHF

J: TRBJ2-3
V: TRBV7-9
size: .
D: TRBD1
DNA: TGTGCCAGCAGAAAACCGGGACAGGGGGAGACAGATACGCAGTATTTT
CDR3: CASRKPGQGETDTQYF

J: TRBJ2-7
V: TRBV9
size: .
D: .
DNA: TGTGCCAGCAGCGTAGGGCCAGAATACTACGAGCAGTACTTC
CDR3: CASSVGPEYYEQYF

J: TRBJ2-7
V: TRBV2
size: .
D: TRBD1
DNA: TGTGCCACCGGGAAACAGGGGGGCTACGAGCAGTACTTC
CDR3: CATGKQGGYEQYF

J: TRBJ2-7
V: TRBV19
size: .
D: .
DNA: TGTGCCAGTAGTCCCAGACCCTACGAGCAGTACTTC
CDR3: CASSPRPYEQYF

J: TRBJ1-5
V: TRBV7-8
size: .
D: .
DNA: TGTGCCAGCAGCTCCTGGGGGCAAAGCCCCAATCAGCCCCAGCATTTT
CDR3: CASSSWGQSPNQPQHF

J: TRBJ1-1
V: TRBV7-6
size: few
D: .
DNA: TGTGCCAGCAGCTTAGTCGGCGCGGGCTCAGAAGCTTTCTTT
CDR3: CASSLVGAGSEAFF

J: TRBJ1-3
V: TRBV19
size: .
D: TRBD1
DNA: TGTGCCAGTAGTCCGTCCCGGGACAGGGAACGAAACACCATATATTTT
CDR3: CASSPSRDRERNTIYF

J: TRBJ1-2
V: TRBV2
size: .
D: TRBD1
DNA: TGTGCCAGCAGTCAAACCGGGACAGGGTCTTATGGCTACACCTTC
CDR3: CASSQTGTGSYGYTF

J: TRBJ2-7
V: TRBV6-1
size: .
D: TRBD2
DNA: TGTGCCAGCAGCCGGACTAGTCGGGGTGTCGAGCAGTACTTC
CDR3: CASSRTSRGVEQYF

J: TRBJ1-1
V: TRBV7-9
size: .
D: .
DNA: TGTGCCAGCGGAGTCAGGCAGGGAAACACTGAAGCTTTCTTT
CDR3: CASGVRQGNTEAFF

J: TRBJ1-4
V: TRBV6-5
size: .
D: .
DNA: TGTGCCAGCAGCCAGGGTCCGTTGGAAAAACTGTTTTTT
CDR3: CASSQGPLEKLFF

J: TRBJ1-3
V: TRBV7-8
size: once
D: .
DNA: TGTGCCAGCAGCGCCCAGTTCGGTTCTGGAAACACCATATATTTT
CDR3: CASSAQFGSGNTIYF

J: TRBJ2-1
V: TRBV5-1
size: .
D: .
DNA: TGCGCCAGCCGCGATCAATCGGCAGGAGCCTACAATGAGCAGTTCTTC
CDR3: CASRDQSAGAYNEQFF

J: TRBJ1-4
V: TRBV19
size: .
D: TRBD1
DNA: TGTGCCAGTAGTAGACAGGGGACTGAAAAACTGTTTTTT
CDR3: CASSRQGTEKLFF

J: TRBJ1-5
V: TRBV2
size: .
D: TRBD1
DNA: TGTGCCAGCAGGGGACAGGAGATAAGCAATCAGCCCCAGCATTTT
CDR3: CASRGQEISNQPQHF

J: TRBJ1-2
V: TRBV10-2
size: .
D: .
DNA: TGCGCCAGCAGTCCCGCCACCGGGACGGGCTATGGCTACACCTTC
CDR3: CASSPATGTGYGYTF

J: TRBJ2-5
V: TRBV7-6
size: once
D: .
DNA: TGTGCCAGCACCCCCGGAGAGCTCCGCCAAGAGACCCAGTACTTC
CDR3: CASTPGELRQETQYF

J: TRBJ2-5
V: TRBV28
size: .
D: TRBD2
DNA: TGTGCCAGCAGTTCAGGTGGGACTAGCGGGCAAGAGACCCAGTACTTC
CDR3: CASSSGGTSGQETQYF

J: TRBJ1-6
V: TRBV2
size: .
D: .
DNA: TGTGCCAGCAGTGACGACCTCTCCTATAATTCACCCCTCCACTTT
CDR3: CASSDDLSYNSPLHF

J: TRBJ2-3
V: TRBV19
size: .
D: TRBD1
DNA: TGTGCCAGTTCCGGGACAGGGAAAGGGAGTTTCACAGATACGCAGTATTTT
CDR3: CASSGTGKGSFTDTQYF

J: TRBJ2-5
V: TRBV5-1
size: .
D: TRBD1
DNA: TGCGCCAGCAGCTTGCGTACAGGGGGCGCGGAGACCCAGTACTTC
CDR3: CASSLRTGGAETQYF

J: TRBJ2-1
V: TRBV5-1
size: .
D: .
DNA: TGCGCCAGCAGCTTTGCCGGGCGGGCAAACAATGAGCAGTTCTTC
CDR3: CASSFAGRANNEQFF

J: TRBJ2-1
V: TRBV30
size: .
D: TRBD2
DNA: TGTGCCTGGACCCAAAGCCTACTAGCGGGGGGCTCCTACAATGAGCAGTTCTTC
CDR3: CAWTQSLLAGGSYNEQFF

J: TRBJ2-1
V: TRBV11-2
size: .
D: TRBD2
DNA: TGTGCCAGCAGCTTACGTGTTAATCGGCTAGCGGGAGCCAAGGTTGAGCAGTTCTTC
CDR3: CASSLRVNRLAGAKVEQFF

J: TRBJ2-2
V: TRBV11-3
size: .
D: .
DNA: TGTGCCAGCAGCTTAGATATGAGGGCGGCCGGGGAGCTGTTTTTT
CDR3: CASSLDMRAAGELFF

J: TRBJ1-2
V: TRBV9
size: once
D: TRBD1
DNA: TGTGCCAGCAGCGTAGCCTCCGGGGGACAGGGGCAAGGCTACACCTTC
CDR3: CASSVASGGQGQGYTF

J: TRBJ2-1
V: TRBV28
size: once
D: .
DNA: TGTGCCAGCAGTTCCCTAGCTGGAGGAACCTACAATGAGCAGTTCTTC
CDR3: CASSSLAGGTYNEQFF

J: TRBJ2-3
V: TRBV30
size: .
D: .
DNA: TGTGCCTGGAGTGTGGCAGGGGCGAGCACAGATACGCAGTATTTT
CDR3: CAWSVAGASTDTQYF

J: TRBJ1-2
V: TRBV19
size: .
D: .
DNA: TGTGCCAGTTCGGACTCTAACTATGGCTACACCTTC
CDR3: CASSDSNYGYTF

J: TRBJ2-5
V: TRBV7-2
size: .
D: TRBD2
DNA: TGTGCCAGCAGCTTACCCCCCGGGACTAGCGGGGACCAAGAGACCCAGTACTTC
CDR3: CASSLPPGTSGDQETQYF

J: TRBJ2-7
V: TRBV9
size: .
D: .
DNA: TGTGCCAGCAGCGTAGGTATAGACTCCTACGAGCAGTACTTC
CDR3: CASSVGIDSYEQYF

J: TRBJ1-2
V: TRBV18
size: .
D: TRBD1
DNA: TGTGCCAGCTCACGTCAAATTGACAGGGGGTCTAACTATGGCTACACCTTC
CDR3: CASSRQIDRGSNYGYTF

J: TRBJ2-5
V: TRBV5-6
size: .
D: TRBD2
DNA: TGTGCCAGCAGCAGTGGACTAGCGGAAGAGACCCAGTACTTC
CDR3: CASSSGLAEETQYF

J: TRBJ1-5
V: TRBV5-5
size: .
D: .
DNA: TGTGCCAGCAGCTTGGGGGGCAGGGGAAGCAATCAGCCCCAGCATTTT
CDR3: CASSLGGRGSNQPQHF

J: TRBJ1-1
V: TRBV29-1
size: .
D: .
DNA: TGCAGCGGCAAGGGTACGGGGGGGACTGAAGCTTTCTTT
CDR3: CSGKGTGGTEAFF

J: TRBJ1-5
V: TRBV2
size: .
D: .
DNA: TGTGCCAGCAGAGAGGACAGTCTAAGGCCCCAGCATTTT
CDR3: CASREDSLRPQHF

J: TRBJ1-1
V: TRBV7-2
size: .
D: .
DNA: TGTGCCAGCAGCTCACAGGCCTCGGCCCCCAAAGCTTTCTTT
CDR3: CASSSQASAPKAFF

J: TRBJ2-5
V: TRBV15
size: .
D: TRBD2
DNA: TGTGCCACCAGCTTCCGGACTAGCGGGGGTAGGGGGACGTACCAAGAGACCCAGTACTTC
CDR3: CATSFRTSGGRGTYQETQYF

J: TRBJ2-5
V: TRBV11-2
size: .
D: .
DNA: TGTGCCAGCAGCTTAGACCACGAGAGGAGCGGGTATCTCGCCCAAGAGACCCAGTACTTC
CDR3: CASSLDHERSGYLAQETQYF

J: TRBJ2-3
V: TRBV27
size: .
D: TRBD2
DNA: TGTGCCAGCAGCTCTAGCGGGGGCCGGAGCACAGATACGCAGTATTTT
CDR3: CASSSSGGRSTDTQYF

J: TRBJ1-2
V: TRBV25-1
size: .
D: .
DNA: TGTGCCAGCAGTTGGGGTACAAACTATGGCTACACCTTC
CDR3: CASSWGTNYGYTF

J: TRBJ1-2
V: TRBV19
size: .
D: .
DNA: TGTGCCAGTAGTATCTCCGGGGACTATGGCTACACCTTC
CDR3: CASSISGDYGYTF

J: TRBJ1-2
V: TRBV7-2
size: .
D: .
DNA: TGTGCCAGCAGCTTTTCCGGGAATGGCTACACCTTC
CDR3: CASSFSGNGYTF

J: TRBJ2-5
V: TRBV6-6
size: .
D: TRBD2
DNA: TGTGCCAGCAGTTGGACTAGCGATGGGACCCAGTACTTC
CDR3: CASSWTSDGTQYF

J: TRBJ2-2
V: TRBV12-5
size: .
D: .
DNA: TGTGCTAGTGGCTGGGGTGGGGGAGATGCCGGGGAGCTGTTTTTT
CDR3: CASGWGGGDAGELFF

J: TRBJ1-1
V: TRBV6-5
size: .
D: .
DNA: TGTGCCAGCAGTTACTCGATACAGGGCGGCACTGAAGCTTTCTTT
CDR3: CASSYSIQGGTEAFF

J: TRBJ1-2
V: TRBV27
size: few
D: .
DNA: TGTGCCGAAAGAAGGGCCCCGGCCCGGAGCTATGGCTACACCTTC
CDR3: CAERRAPARSYGYTF

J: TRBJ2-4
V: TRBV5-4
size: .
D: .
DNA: TGTGCCAGCAGCTTAACCCTCGGGAACATTCAGTACTTC
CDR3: CASSLTLGNIQYF

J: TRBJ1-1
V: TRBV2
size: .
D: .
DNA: TGTGCCAGCAGGAGGGCCCCAGAGAACACTGAAGCTTTCTTT
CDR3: CASRRAPENTEAFF

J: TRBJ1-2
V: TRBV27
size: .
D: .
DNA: TGTGCCAGCAGTCCCACTCTCAACCTCTATGGCTACACCTTC
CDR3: CASSPTLNLYGYTF

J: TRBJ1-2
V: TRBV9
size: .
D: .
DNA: TGTGCCAGCAGCGTAGGCGCGGGCTCTATCTATGGCTACACCTTC
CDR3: CASSVGAGSIYGYTF

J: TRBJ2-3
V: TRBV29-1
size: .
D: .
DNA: TGCAGCGTTGAAGATCGTCGGGGGGACATTCAGAGCACAGATACGCAGTATTTT
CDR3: CSVEDRRGDIQSTDTQYF